This is a list of T cell receptor beta chains from one sample in a study of shared clonotypes between healthy human individuals. The repertoire was sequenced with immunoSEQ multiplex PCR; TCRdb's copy has only in-frame clones and lacks some. The repertoire includes 2 million to 2.5 million clones, roughly 93% of them detected once, and around 0.4% sits in the top ten. What was sequenced was naive CD4+ T cells from PBMCs. These receptors were obtained from a man aged 18 to 30 in good health. Some clones in this sample may be carry-over from other donors' samples. CDR3s leave out the opening cysteine and the closing phenylalanine or tryptophan. D genes are given only for firm matches. Size is stated for part of the rows, as once, few or many counts, or as a class when the clone is expanded.

TRBV5-1	TRBD1	.	ASRGAGGKYGYT
TRBV6-6	.	.	ASSYFQSSYEQY
TRBV5-4	.	few	ASSLVGSGGYT
TRBV29-1	.	.	SVDPGTQPYEQY
TRBV28	TRBD1	.	ASTPRGQGGGELF
TRBV27	.	few	ASSQETGFEAF
TRBV7-2	.	.	ASSLAWVGEQY
TRBV18	TRBD1	.	ASSPDRVFSPLH
TRBV5-1	.	.	ASSLLTGAIPYEQY
TRBV14	TRBD2	once	ASSHLLAGGPFLF
TRBV9	.	.	ASSPRVSGTRGNTIY
TRBV11-2	.	.	ASSLVQDTEAF
TRBV28	.	.	ASSLLTDTQY
TRBV28	.	.	ASSRLRMSYEQY
TRBV4-3	TRBD1	.	ASSQDLGQVPYEQY
TRBV27	TRBD2	.	ASRSLGEGSYEQY
TRBV2	.	.	ASNAGTEAF
TRBV25-1	TRBD1	.	ASSEYLGQRSDTQY
TRBV7-9	.	.	ASSAASWGAASYT
TRBV4-1	.	once	ASSPRLSTQGPQH
TRBV5-6	.	once	ASRPNRARTGELF
TRBV4-3	.	.	ASSQAGEPRSQF
TRBV7-3	.	.	ASSPRGDPRNTEAF
TRBV5-4	.	.	ASSLGWGRDNTGELF
TRBV7-8	.	.	ASSSGVGETQY
TRBV5-1	.	.	ASSLAGGQYGKF
TRBV4-3	.	.	ASSQAENEKLF
TRBV6-6	TRBD2	.	ASSPPASGSVSEQY
TRBV5-4	.	.	ASSLGFRGRTGELF
TRBV7-9	.	.	ASSLGAGDTQY
TRBV28	TRBD2	.	ASSLYLAGRTTTYEQY
TRBV4-1	.	few	ASSQPGNTEAF
TRBV6-1	TRBD1	.	ASSWDRAHNEQF
TRBV9	.	once	ASSVVDSSYEQY
TRBV19	.	.	ASSIRGPGDAYGYT
TRBV7-2	TRBD1	.	ASSFRTGVGYEQY
TRBV28	TRBD1	.	ASSQIVRDRDTGELF
TRBV11-2	.	.	ASSLSLLETQY